The clone carrying this TCR beta chain was detected ten times or more. The sample belongs to a study of blood T cell repertoires in COVID-19. About the study: PBMCs, B-cell-depleted T cells, or T cells provided the cDNA or gDNA that made up the material.

The protocol was immunoSEQ multiplex PCR, while the TCRdb copy is restricted to in-frame clones and leaves out a portion. The data contain 250,000 to 350,000 clones, about 89% of them seen just once; the ten biggest clones take up approximately 8.1%. The CDR3 spans 12 residues. Trimming removed 4 bases from V and 5 bases from J; junction bases left unmatched: 0. Germline V gives CDR1 KGHSH, CDR2 LQKENI. Material for sequencing was peripheral blood. This TCR was recovered from a woman in her fifties or sixties who had recovered from COVID-19. The chain joins TRBV18 to TRBJ2-3; 7 nucleotides line up with TRBD2. CDR3 sequence reads: CASSQREDTQYF. The CDR3 coding sequence is TGTGCCAGCTCACAGCGGGAAGATACGCAGTATTTT.